A selection of T cell receptor beta chains follows, all from one sample in a study of cytomegalovirus exposure and HLA in healthy donors. Here immunoSEQ multiplex PCR was the method, and the copy in TCRdb shows in-frame clones only, minus some. The sample shows 100,000 to 150,000 clones, around 94% of them seen only once. The sequencing input was PBMCs. These receptors came from a woman aged 18-29 years in good health and CMV-seronegative. Both conserved end residues are part of each CDR3. Fields, in order: clone size, D gene, V gene, J gene, CDR3 protein. D genes are given only for firm matches. Only part of the rows carry a size: once, few, many, or a class if the clone is expanded.

clone size: NA; D gene: NA; V gene: TRBV10-3; J gene: TRBJ1-2; CDR3 protein: CAISESAAGGSGYTF
clone size: NA; D gene: NA; V gene: TRBV19; J gene: TRBJ1-2; CDR3 protein: CASSIEGGYGYTF
clone size: NA; D gene: NA; V gene: TRBV7-2; J gene: TRBJ2-3; CDR3 protein: CASSPYTDTQYF
clone size: NA; D gene: TRBD2; V gene: TRBV28; J gene: TRBJ2-1; CDR3 protein: CASSNPRLAGGLDEQFF
clone size: NA; D gene: NA; V gene: TRBV5-4; J gene: TRBJ2-3; CDR3 protein: CASSPGTQYTDTQYF
clone size: NA; D gene: NA; V gene: TRBV27; J gene: TRBJ2-7; CDR3 protein: CASSRPPEDNEQYF
clone size: NA; D gene: TRBD1; V gene: TRBV30; J gene: TRBJ2-6; CDR3 protein: CAWRSGWDRGSGANVLTF
clone size: NA; D gene: TRBD2; V gene: TRBV5-1; J gene: TRBJ2-1; CDR3 protein: CASSTGTSGGTNEQFF
clone size: NA; D gene: TRBD1; V gene: TRBV4-1; J gene: TRBJ2-5; CDR3 protein: CASSHDDRVETQYF
clone size: NA; D gene: NA; V gene: TRBV7-2; J gene: TRBJ1-1; CDR3 protein: CASSPPGLPPSEAFF
clone size: NA; D gene: TRBD2; V gene: TRBV7-2; J gene: TRBJ2-1; CDR3 protein: CASSESSGGFYNEQFF
clone size: NA; D gene: NA; V gene: TRBV30; J gene: TRBJ1-3; CDR3 protein: CVGGTGNTIYF
clone size: NA; D gene: NA; V gene: TRBV7-9; J gene: TRBJ2-5; CDR3 protein: CASSLGSRANLKQETQYF
clone size: NA; D gene: TRBD1; V gene: TRBV6-5; J gene: TRBJ2-3; CDR3 protein: CASSAPGQGAQYF
clone size: NA; D gene: NA; V gene: TRBV4-2; J gene: TRBJ2-3; CDR3 protein: CASSRNPPTSGDTQYF
clone size: NA; D gene: TRBD2; V gene: TRBV13; J gene: TRBJ2-3; CDR3 protein: CASSLTKGLAGQGLSTDTQYF
clone size: NA; D gene: NA; V gene: TRBV5-1; J gene: TRBJ2-1; CDR3 protein: CASSLDRAYNEQFF
clone size: NA; D gene: TRBD2; V gene: TRBV28; J gene: TRBJ2-5; CDR3 protein: CASSSSGIGAETQYF
clone size: NA; D gene: NA; V gene: TRBV7-9; J gene: TRBJ1-3; CDR3 protein: CAGVRGGPPGNTIYF
clone size: NA; D gene: NA; V gene: TRBV2; J gene: TRBJ2-7; CDR3 protein: CASSPRETYYEQYF
clone size: NA; D gene: TRBD1; V gene: TRBV28; J gene: TRBJ2-7; CDR3 protein: CASSPDRFSYEQYF
clone size: NA; D gene: NA; V gene: TRBV28; J gene: TRBJ1-3; CDR3 protein: CASSLHSTGNTIYF
clone size: NA; D gene: TRBD1; V gene: TRBV7-2; J gene: TRBJ2-7; CDR3 protein: CASSLTGGFEQYF
clone size: NA; D gene: NA; V gene: TRBV18; J gene: TRBJ2-1; CDR3 protein: CASSPLDSLGEQFF
clone size: NA; D gene: TRBD2; V gene: TRBV30; J gene: TRBJ2-5; CDR3 protein: CAWSGLAGGETQYF
clone size: NA; D gene: NA; V gene: TRBV9; J gene: TRBJ2-7; CDR3 protein: CASSAMGPGEQYF
clone size: NA; D gene: NA; V gene: TRBV7-2; J gene: TRBJ1-2; CDR3 protein: CASSPQGMDYGYTF
clone size: NA; D gene: TRBD1; V gene: TRBV19; J gene: TRBJ1-1; CDR3 protein: CASSIRGLNTEAFF
clone size: NA; D gene: NA; V gene: TRBV6-1; J gene: TRBJ1-1; CDR3 protein: CASRGNTEAFF
clone size: NA; D gene: NA; V gene: TRBV2; J gene: TRBJ2-6; CDR3 protein: CASNPSSGANVLTF
clone size: NA; D gene: NA; V gene: TRBV5-1; J gene: TRBJ1-1; CDR3 protein: CASSSGGGRYTEAFF
clone size: few; D gene: TRBD1; V gene: TRBV6-1; J gene: TRBJ1-1; CDR3 protein: CASSPGQGGYTEAFF
clone size: NA; D gene: NA; V gene: TRBV19; J gene: TRBJ2-7; CDR3 protein: CASSSPQGYSYEQYF
clone size: NA; D gene: NA; V gene: TRBV2; J gene: TRBJ1-3; CDR3 protein: CASSFVRSSGNTIYF
clone size: NA; D gene: NA; V gene: TRBV6-5; J gene: TRBJ2-7; CDR3 protein: CASGLSFQAYEQYF
clone size: NA; D gene: TRBD1; V gene: TRBV5-1; J gene: TRBJ2-7; CDR3 protein: CASSLGQGIYEQYF
clone size: once; D gene: NA; V gene: TRBV6-5; J gene: TRBJ1-6; CDR3 protein: CASSFGGSSPLHF
clone size: NA; D gene: NA; V gene: TRBV18; J gene: TRBJ1-2; CDR3 protein: CASSLGRELNYGYTF
clone size: NA; D gene: NA; V gene: TRBV11-2; J gene: TRBJ2-3; CDR3 protein: CASSFNIRGTDTQYF
clone size: NA; D gene: NA; V gene: TRBV28; J gene: TRBJ2-7; CDR3 protein: CASSRTGGITDSTREQYF
clone size: NA; D gene: TRBD1; V gene: TRBV5-1; J gene: TRBJ1-1; CDR3 protein: CASSRTGTGVMYTEAFF
clone size: NA; D gene: NA; V gene: TRBV30; J gene: TRBJ2-3; CDR3 protein: CAWSVLGDTQYF
clone size: NA; D gene: TRBD1; V gene: TRBV27; J gene: TRBJ2-3; CDR3 protein: CASSLRTSLTGFTDTQYF
clone size: NA; D gene: NA; V gene: TRBV7-2; J gene: TRBJ2-7; CDR3 protein: CASSPEQGFYEQYF
clone size: few; D gene: NA; V gene: TRBV5-1; J gene: TRBJ2-1; CDR3 protein: CASSPPSSYNEQFF
clone size: once; D gene: NA; V gene: TRBV10-2; J gene: TRBJ2-1; CDR3 protein: CASTAHDGVVVEQFF
clone size: NA; D gene: NA; V gene: TRBV5-6; J gene: TRBJ1-1; CDR3 protein: CASSLAHSGEAFF
clone size: NA; D gene: TRBD2; V gene: TRBV6-1; J gene: TRBJ2-1; CDR3 protein: CASSVTSGMPSPFF
clone size: NA; D gene: TRBD2; V gene: TRBV27; J gene: TRBJ2-5; CDR3 protein: CASSLRLAGGRETQYF
clone size: NA; D gene: NA; V gene: TRBV2; J gene: TRBJ2-3; CDR3 protein: CASIRGDTQYF
clone size: NA; D gene: NA; V gene: TRBV11-2; J gene: TRBJ1-2; CDR3 protein: CASSSQGSYGYTF
clone size: NA; D gene: TRBD1; V gene: TRBV5-1; J gene: TRBJ1-5; CDR3 protein: CASSPGGVGQNQPQHF
clone size: NA; D gene: TRBD1; V gene: TRBV5-1; J gene: TRBJ2-3; CDR3 protein: CASSPGTETDTQYF
clone size: NA; D gene: TRBD1; V gene: TRBV10-1; J gene: TRBJ2-7; CDR3 protein: CASSEGTGGYEQYF
clone size: once; D gene: NA; V gene: TRBV19; J gene: TRBJ1-1; CDR3 protein: CASSIPPGQPNTEAFF
clone size: NA; D gene: TRBD1; V gene: TRBV11-1; J gene: TRBJ1-5; CDR3 protein: CASSLRDRDYSNQPQHF
clone size: NA; D gene: NA; V gene: TRBV20-1; J gene: TRBJ2-5; CDR3 protein: CSASLETQYF